This T cell receptor beta chain is from a study of vaccination and CD4 T cells after COVID-19. For the study at large: In the convalescent group, nasal swab PCR was SARS-CoV-2 positive; some 10 cases were mild and one severe.

The sample's treatment: roughly ten-day PBMC culture with coronavirus spike peptide pools or control peptides (ViraFEST assay). Following culture for around eleven days, CD4+ T cells were isolated by negative selection. At the Johns Hopkins FTIC core, DNA taken from cultured CD4+ T cells was sequenced by way of the Oncomine TCR Beta short-read assay. TCRdb reprocessed the PCR reads with MiXCR, giving one entry per CDR3 protein. The data contain 15,000 to 25,000 distinct CDR3 sequences, approximately 50% of them seen just once; the ten biggest clones take up approximately 17%. Points on this clonotype: What it binds is not known.

This receptor was taken from a human donor who had recovered from COVID-19. The sample was CD4+ T cells from blood, cultured in vitro.

This CDR3 reads CASSSSLRTATNTEAFF. The CDR3 coding sequence is TGCGCCAGCAGCTCATCGCTCCGGACAGCTACGAACACTGAAGCTTTCTTT. The chain couples TRBV5-1 to TRBJ1-1; a weak D match, TRBD1 (6 bases). The germline V and J ends were trimmed by 3 bases and 1 base, with 19 bases remaining between them. Germline CDR1 SGHRS, CDR2 YFSETQ. The CDR3 totals 17 residues.